These T cell receptor beta chains were read from a single sample in a study of blood T cells in healthy people across ages. MiXCR, applied by TCRdb to the 5' RACE reads, yields one record per CDR3 protein. The data contain hundreds of thousands of distinct CDR3 sequences, around 42% of them singletons. Sequenced sample: blood. Every receptor here comes from a man in his fifties or sixties in good health. Each CDR3 is given with its conserved first and last residue. Each record gives: J gene, D gene, clone size, V gene, CDR3 DNA, CDR3 protein. A D gene is named only where the DNA matches it firmly. Where a row states a size, it is once, few, many or the class of an expanded clone; other rows omit it.

J gene: TRBJ1-3; D gene: NA; clone size: few; V gene: TRBV4-1; CDR3 DNA: TGCGCCAGCAGCCAAACCGGAAACACCATATATTTT; CDR3 protein: CASSQTGNTIYF
J gene: TRBJ1-1; D gene: TRBD1; clone size: NA; V gene: TRBV4-3; CDR3 DNA: TGCGCCAGCAGCCAACCTGACAGGGGGACCGAAGCTTTCTTT; CDR3 protein: CASSQPDRGTEAFF
J gene: TRBJ1-1; D gene: NA; clone size: NA; V gene: TRBV5-1; CDR3 DNA: TGCGCCAGCAGCTTAATAGGCAGGAAATCTGGCACTGAAGCTTTCTTT; CDR3 protein: CASSLIGRKSGTEAFF
J gene: TRBJ2-1; D gene: NA; clone size: few; V gene: TRBV5-6; CDR3 DNA: TGTGCCAGCAGCTTGTCGGGTGCCCCTACTGAGCAGTTCTTC; CDR3 protein: CASSLSGAPTEQFF
J gene: TRBJ2-3; D gene: TRBD1; clone size: many; V gene: TRBV5-1; CDR3 DNA: TGCGCCAGCAGCCTTACTGTGGGACAGGGCACAGATACGCAGTATTTT; CDR3 protein: CASSLTVGQGTDTQYF
J gene: TRBJ2-7; D gene: NA; clone size: NA; V gene: TRBV6-5; CDR3 DNA: TGTGCCAGCAGCCTCAGACCAGTGAGTCCCTACGAGCAGTACTTC; CDR3 protein: CASSLRPVSPYEQYF
J gene: TRBJ2-1; D gene: NA; clone size: NA; V gene: TRBV7-9; CDR3 DNA: TGTGCCAGCAGCTTGGAGACAGCCAACAATGAGCAGTTCTTC; CDR3 protein: CASSLETANNEQFF
J gene: TRBJ1-1; D gene: NA; clone size: once; V gene: TRBV27; CDR3 DNA: TGTGCCAGCAGTTTATCTAGGGGGGGGAAAACATGGAACACTGAAGCTTTCTTT; CDR3 protein: CASSLSRGGKTWNTEAFF
J gene: TRBJ2-7; D gene: NA; clone size: NA; V gene: TRBV3-1; CDR3 DNA: TGTGCCAGCAGCAACCGGGACTCCTTTAACGGGCAGTACTTC; CDR3 protein: CASSNRDSFNGQYF
J gene: TRBJ2-6; D gene: NA; clone size: few; V gene: TRBV7-9; CDR3 DNA: TGTGCCAGCAGCTTAGCCGGACACAACGTCCTGACTTTC; CDR3 protein: CASSLAGHNVLTF
J gene: TRBJ2-1; D gene: NA; clone size: once; V gene: TRBV20-1; CDR3 DNA: TGCAGTGCTGGTCCGTGGGATAAGCTCGGGAATGAGCAGTTCTTC; CDR3 protein: CSAGPWDKLGNEQFF
J gene: TRBJ2-7; D gene: TRBD1; clone size: NA; V gene: TRBV5-6; CDR3 DNA: TGCACCAGCAGCCTGTGGGACAGGCAGTCCTACGAGCAGTACTTC; CDR3 protein: CTSSLWDRQSYEQYF
J gene: TRBJ2-3; D gene: NA; clone size: NA; V gene: TRBV7-9; CDR3 DNA: TGTGCCAGCCAGCGGCGGGGGCAAGGGACAGATACGCAGTATTTT; CDR3 protein: CASQRRGQGTDTQYF
J gene: TRBJ1-2; D gene: TRBD1; clone size: few; V gene: TRBV12-3/TRBV12-4; CDR3 DNA: TGTGCCAGCACCTCGACAGGGCGCCTCGGGGGCTACACCTTC; CDR3 protein: CASTSTGRLGGYTF
J gene: TRBJ2-5; D gene: TRBD2; clone size: NA; V gene: TRBV6-2/TRBV6-3; CDR3 DNA: TGTGCCAGCAGTTACCCCACTAGCGGGGGACCTCAAGAGACCCAGTACTTC; CDR3 protein: CASSYPTSGGPQETQYF
J gene: TRBJ1-2; D gene: NA; clone size: few; V gene: TRBV6-6; CDR3 DNA: TGTGCCAGCAGCCCCTTCACAGGGAACTTAGGCTATGGCTACACCTTC; CDR3 protein: CASSPFTGNLGYGYTF
J gene: TRBJ2-1; D gene: NA; clone size: NA; V gene: TRBV6-1; CDR3 DNA: TGTGCCAGCAGTGAATTGGCCCTCAATGAGCAGTTCTTC; CDR3 protein: CASSELALNEQFF
J gene: TRBJ1-2; D gene: TRBD1; clone size: NA; V gene: TRBV6-2/TRBV6-3; CDR3 DNA: TGTGCCAGCAGTGACTCGACAGGGCCTGGCTACACCTTC; CDR3 protein: CASSDSTGPGYTF
J gene: TRBJ2-7; D gene: NA; clone size: NA; V gene: TRBV6-2/TRBV6-3; CDR3 DNA: TGTGCCAGCGGCTGGACACTCTCCTACGAGCAGTACTTC; CDR3 protein: CASGWTLSYEQYF
J gene: TRBJ2-3; D gene: TRBD2; clone size: few; V gene: TRBV7-2; CDR3 DNA: TGTGCCAGCAGCTTAGTAGCAGGGACTATCACAGATACGCAGTATTTT; CDR3 protein: CASSLVAGTITDTQYF
J gene: TRBJ2-3; D gene: NA; clone size: few; V gene: TRBV9; CDR3 DNA: TGTGCCAGCAGCGTAGGGGCGGGGGCATTCACAGATACGCAGTATTTT; CDR3 protein: CASSVGAGAFTDTQYF
J gene: TRBJ2-7; D gene: TRBD1; clone size: NA; V gene: TRBV12-3/TRBV12-4; CDR3 DNA: TGTGCCAGCAGTTGTCTTGGGACAGGCGAGCAGTACTTC; CDR3 protein: CASSCLGTGEQYF
J gene: TRBJ1-5; D gene: TRBD1; clone size: few; V gene: TRBV29-1; CDR3 DNA: TGCAGCGTGGGACAGGGTGGTCAGCCCCAGCATTTT; CDR3 protein: CSVGQGGQPQHF
J gene: TRBJ2-3; D gene: NA; clone size: NA; V gene: TRBV7-9; CDR3 DNA: TGTGCCAGCATCCGAATTTCTGGAACTAGCACAGATACGCAGTATTTT; CDR3 protein: CASIRISGTSTDTQYF
J gene: TRBJ2-1; D gene: NA; clone size: few; V gene: TRBV9; CDR3 DNA: TGTGCCAGCAGCGTAGGACGGGCCGGGGGCAATGAGCAGTTCTTC; CDR3 protein: CASSVGRAGGNEQFF
J gene: TRBJ1-4; D gene: NA; clone size: few; V gene: TRBV4-3; CDR3 DNA: TGCGCCAGCAGCCAAGAGGGGTACGGGGATGAAAAACTGTTTTTT; CDR3 protein: CASSQEGYGDEKLFF